This TCR beta chain is from a study of blood T cell repertoires in COVID-19. Assay used: immunoSEQ multiplex PCR; TCRdb lists only in-frame clones, some missing. Of 150,000 to 200,000 clones listed, about 89% are singletons. Looked up from germline, CDR1 is SEHNR and CDR2 is FQNEAQ (reference sequence). This CDR3 has 17 amino acids. V was pared by 2 bases and J by 3 bases, with 19 bases between. The rearrangement uses TRBV7-9 and TRBJ1-1; D is perhaps TRBD1 (6 bases). The source of this sequence is a man between 65 and 80 years old with acute or convalescent COVID-19. The sequenced material came from peripheral blood. The CDR3 DNA reads TGTGCCAGCAGCTTAAGCAACATTCCGGGACACTACACTGAAGCTTTCTTT. This encodes CASSLSNIPGHYTEAFF.